A selection of T cell receptor beta chains follows, all from one sample in a study of T cell responses to AZD1222 COVID-19 vaccine. The method was immunoSEQ multiplex PCR; TCRdb's version includes in-frame clones alone and lacks a portion of them. The sample has about 140,000 clones, roughly 92% seen once. Sequences were derived from peripheral blood, sampled on day 0 of AZD1222 vaccination. Receptor source: an adult in good health. Both conserved end residues are part of each CDR3. A D gene is named only where the DNA matches it firmly. Some rows have no size entry. The others give once, few or many, or a class for an expanded clone.

TRBV5-1	TRBJ2-5	NA	TRBD1	TGCGCCAGCTGCCAAACCGGGACAGGGCGTTTGGAGACCCAGTACTTC	CASCQTGTGRLETQYF
TRBV19	TRBJ1-5	NA	NA	TGTGCCAGTAGGAAGTCGGGGGCTCAAAATCAGCCCCAGCATTTT	CASRKSGAQNQPQHF
TRBV19	TRBJ1-5	NA	TRBD1	TGTGCCAGTATGATGACAGGGTGGGTTAGCAATCAGCCCCAGCATTTT	CASMMTGWVSNQPQHF
TRBV9	TRBJ1-2	once	NA	TGTGCCAGCAGCCCGACAGAATATGGCTACACCTTC	CASSPTEYGYTF
TRBV19	TRBJ2-5	NA	NA	TGTGCCAGTAGTATTGGGGTGGATCTAGGGACCCAGTACTTC	CASSIGVDLGTQYF
TRBV2	TRBJ2-3	NA	NA	TGTGCCAGCAGCCCGACAGGACCCGAACCAGATACGCAGTATTTT	CASSPTGPEPDTQYF
TRBV19	TRBJ1-6	NA	TRBD1	TGTGCCAGTAGTCGGACGACAGGGATGGGATCCTATAATTCACCCCTCCACTTT	CASSRTTGMGSYNSPLHF
TRBV6-2/TRBV6-3	TRBJ2-7	NA	TRBD1	TGTGCCAGCAGCCCGGGGACAGCCTACGAGCAGTACTTC	CASSPGTAYEQYF
TRBV28	TRBJ1-4	NA	TRBD1	TGTGCCAGCAGTTCCAGGGGACAGGGGTTAGAAGAAAAACTGTTTTTT	CASSSRGQGLEEKLFF
TRBV21-1	TRBJ1-6	NA	NA	TGTGCCAGCAGATGGGACAGGCGAGGTTCACCCCTCCACTTT	CASRWDRRGSPLHF
TRBV13	TRBJ2-1	NA	TRBD2	TGTGCCAGCAGCTTAGGCGCTAGCGGGGGCGCGAATGAGCAGTTCTTC	CASSLGASGGANEQFF
TRBV2	TRBJ2-3	NA	NA	TGTGCCAGCAGTGAAGCGCAGGGGGCGGGGGCAGATACGCAGTATTTT	CASSEAQGAGADTQYF
TRBV7-6	TRBJ1-2	once	NA	TGTGCCAGCAGCCTAGCCTGGGGGAACAAGGGATTCTATGGCTACACCTTC	CASSLAWGNKGFYGYTF
TRBV6-2/TRBV6-3	TRBJ1-5	NA	NA	TGTGCCAGCAGTTACGAACCCCCGGGCCCCGGAGGTGGCAATCAGCCCCAGCATTTT	CASSYEPPGPGGGNQPQHF
TRBV7-2	TRBJ2-7	NA	TRBD2	TGTGCCAGCACCTCCTCACTAGCGGGAGGCCCTCCGGAGTACTTC	CASTSSLAGGPPEYF
TRBV5-1	TRBJ1-6	NA	NA	TGCGCCAGCAGCTTGAACAGTGCCTATAATTCACCCCTCCACTTT	CASSLNSAYNSPLHF
TRBV27	TRBJ1-2	NA	NA	TGTGCCAGCAGTTTACAAGGGTTCTATGGCTACACCTTC	CASSLQGFYGYTF
TRBV19	TRBJ1-2	NA	NA	TGTGCCAGTAGTATGTCTGTGGCTAGCCTCTACACCTTC	CASSMSVASLYTF
TRBV28	TRBJ1-4	NA	NA	TGTGCCAGCCAGTCCCCGGGGTTTTTAGAACTGTTTTTT	CASQSPGFLELFF
TRBV24-1	TRBJ2-3	NA	TRBD2	TGTGCCACCAGTGATCAGCTAGCGGGAGAAACAGATACGCAGTATTTT	CATSDQLAGETDTQYF
TRBV19	TRBJ2-2	NA	TRBD1	TGTGCCAGTAGTATCCGGGACAGTCGGATCGGGGAGCTGTTTTTT	CASSIRDSRIGELFF
TRBV24-1	TRBJ2-1	NA	TRBD2	TGTGCCACCAGTGAGCCCAGCGGGGATACCTACAATGAGCAGTTCTTC	CATSEPSGDTYNEQFF
TRBV19	TRBJ2-3	NA	NA	TGTGCCAGTGATAGTGGGGGGGATACGCAGTATTTT	CASDSGGDTQYF
TRBV7-2	TRBJ1-1	NA	TRBD1	TGTGCCAGCAGCTTAGTAGCCCGGACAGGGACTGAAGCTTTCTTT	CASSLVARTGTEAFF
TRBV10-3	TRBJ1-4	once	NA	TGTGCCATCAGTAGGGACATTCCTGCAACTAATGAAAAACTGTTTTTT	CAISRDIPATNEKLFF
TRBV6-6	TRBJ2-7	NA	TRBD1	TGTGCCAGCACCGAGACAGGGGGATCTCACGAGCAGTACTTC	CASTETGGSHEQYF
TRBV28	TRBJ1-6	NA	NA	TGTGCCAGCAGTTTACGCTCTTCACCCCTCCACTTT	CASSLRSSPLHF
TRBV7-9	TRBJ2-5	NA	TRBD1	TGTGCCAGCAGCTTGCCGGGACAGGGGTACCAAGAGACCCAGTACTTC	CASSLPGQGYQETQYF